The next 22 T cell receptor beta chains were all read from a single sample in a study of identifying expanded T cells in peripheral blood. Repertoires were generated with immunoSEQ multiplex PCR, while TCRdb's copy carries only in-frame clones and drops some. The table records some 120,000 clones, 75% to 90% of them present only once. Input material: blood. The receptors shown here come from a person aged 18 to 70 in good health.

The chain links TRBV5-1 to TRBJ2-6; TRBD1 matches at 8 bases. Germline values: CDR1 SGHRS, CDR2 YFSETQ. V shed 0 bases and J 2 bases; nucleotides not matched to a gene: 7. The CDR3 has 18 amino acids. The CDR3 region is CASSLDPDRVTGANVLTF. DNA of the CDR3: TGCGCCAGCAGCTTGGATCCGGACAGGGTAACTGGGGCCAACGTCCTGACTTTC.

The genes are TRBV7-2 and TRBJ1-1; D is possibly TRBD1 (6 bases). V lost 5 bases, J lost 6 bases, and 10 bases lay in between. CDR1 and CDR2 from the germline V gene are SGHTA and FQGNSA. The CDR3 is 12 residues long. This CDR3 is CASSKDRSEAFF. The CDR3 nucleotides read TGTGCCAGCAGCAAAGACAGGTCTGAAGCTTTCTTT.

The rearrangement uses TRBV7-2 and TRBJ1-2, with a weak D call TRBD1 (5 bases). The ends were cut back, 3 bases at V and 3 bases at J, with 8 bases in the middle. CDR3 length: 13 residues. Germline values: CDR1 SGHTA, CDR2 FQGNSA. CDR3: CASSFQGYYGYTF. The CDR3 DNA sequence: TGTGCCAGCAGCTTCCAGGGTTACTATGGCTACACCTTC. Together with reference TRBV7-2 and TRBJ1-2, the CDR3 gives the full variable domain: GAGVSQSPSNKVTEKGKDVELRCDPISGHTALYWYRQSLGQGLEFLIYFQGNSAPDKSGLPSDRFSAERTGGSVSTLTIQRTQQEDSAVYLCASSFQGYYGYTFGSGTRLTVV.

The rearrangement uses TRBV30 and TRBJ1-6, with 8 bases matching TRBD1. This CDR3 is 16 amino acids long. In germline, CDR1 is GTSNPN, CDR2 SVGIG (reference sequence). V was pared by 7 bases and J by 0 bases, with 8 bases of the junction left unmatched. The CDR3 is CASYGQGRSYNSPLHF. The CDR3 coding sequence is TGTGCCTCCTACGGACAGGGCCGCTCCTATAATTCACCCCTCCACTTT.

V is TRBV19 and J is TRBJ1-1; a possible D gene is TRBD1 (6 bases). Germline CDR1 and CDR2: LNHDA and SQIVND (reference sequence). V lost 9 bases and J 3 bases, leaving 29 bases between the germline ends. The CDR3 is made up of 18 amino acids. The CDR3 coding sequence is TGTGCCAGCCTCAACCTCGCACAGGGAGGCATTGGAGACACTGAAGCTTTCTTT. It codes for CASLNLAQGGIGDTEAFF.

The chain has TRBV6-6 and TRBJ2-2; no clear D gene. The V gene's germline CDR1 is MNHNY and CDR2 SVGAGI (reference sequence). Trimming removed 6 bases from V and 5 bases from J, with 10 bases in between. The CDR3 sequence is 13 residues long. The CDR3 region has the DNA TGTGCCAGCAGCCACGGTGGGACCGGGGAGCTGTTTTTT. Translating gives CASSHGGTGELFF.

Here the CDR3 reads CASSVGESTDTQYF. The DNA of the CDR3 is TGTGCCAGCAGCGTAGGGGAAAGCACAGATACGCAGTATTTT. The chain has TRBV9 and TRBJ2-3; D is uncertain. Germline V gene sequence: CDR1 SGDLS, CDR2 YYNGEE. The V end lost 0 bases, the J end lost 0 bases, and 5 bases lay between the germline ends. This CDR3 comprises 14 residues.

This chain links TRBV6-5 with TRBJ2-2; D uncertain. The V gene lost 6 bases and the J gene lost 5 bases, with 13 bases spanning the gap. Germline-derived CDR1 and CDR2 are MNHEY and SVGAGI. This CDR3 spans 14 amino acids. In DNA, the CDR3 is TGTGCCAGCAGCCGGTGGCTGGGGACCGGGGAGCTGTTTTTT. It is translated as CASSRWLGTGELFF.

This clone was picked up one time. This chain's CDR3 is CASRAGPGGYTF. The CDR3 DNA reads as TGTGCCAGCAGAGCGGGGCCAGGCGGCTACACCTTC. The chain recombines TRBV6-1 with TRBJ1-2; weak D call: TRBD1 (5 bases). Trimming removed 6 bases at V and 8 bases at J, with 13 bases between. Germline-derived CDR1 and CDR2 are MNHNS and SASEGT. This CDR3 is built from 12 residues.

V gene TRBV4-1 combines with J gene TRBJ1-1, with D unclear. The CDR3 has 14 residues. The germline CDR1 and CDR2 sequences are MGHRA and YSYEKL. Trimming removed 1 base from V and 5 bases from J, with 11 bases in between. The CDR3, as DNA: TGCGCCAGCAGCCAAGGATGGAGGAAGACTGAAGCTTTCTTT. It specifies CASSQGWRKTEAFF.

This chain links TRBV4-1 with TRBJ1-2; 8 bases map to TRBD1. In germline, CDR1 is MGHRA, CDR2 YSYEKL. This CDR3 region has 15 residues. V was pared by 0 bases and J by 7 bases, with 7 bases of the junction left unmatched. As DNA, the CDR3 is TGCGCCAGCAGCCAAGAGGCAGGGGGCATCGGTGGCTACACCTTC. Its protein is CASSQEAGGIGGYTF.

The rearrangement joins TRBV4-1 to TRBJ1-1, with D unresolved. The CDR3 is made up of 12 amino acids. V was pared by 1 base and J by 8 bases, with 8 bases between. The germline gives CDR1 MGHRA, CDR2 YSYEKL. The CDR3 loop reads CASSQVGGEAFF. DNA of the CDR3: TGCGCCAGCAGCCAAGTAGGAGGGGAAGCTTTCTTT.

This clone has just a few counts. This chain joins TRBV7-8 and TRBJ2-7, with a possible D match to TRBD2 (7 bases). The germline V gene encodes CDR1 SGHVS and CDR2 FQNEAQ. The V gene lost 4 bases and the J gene lost 5 bases, with 18 bases spanning the gap. The CDR3 loop spans 15 amino acids. In DNA form, the CDR3 reads TGTGCCAGCAGCTCGCGGCGGGGGCTGAGACACGAGCAGTACTTC. Its protein product is CASSSRRGLRHEQYF.

This clone was seen a few times. V and J are TRBV2 and TRBJ1-4; D gene ambiguous. The CDR3 consists of 16 residues. Germline assignment: CDR1 SNHLY and CDR2 FYNNEI. V gave up 5 bases and J gave up 6 bases, with 19 bases separating them. The CDR3 DNA is TGTGCCAGCAGTTATAATGGTCTCGTCGTTGATGAAAAACTGTTTTTT. Translation: CASSYNGLVVDEKLFF.

The gene calls are TRBV27 and TRBJ2-6, with 9 positions matching TRBD1. V shed 6 bases and J 2 bases; nucleotides not matched to a gene: 8. Germline lookup yields CDR1 MNHEY and CDR2 SMNVEV (reference sequence). The CDR3 covers 17 residues. CDR3 coding DNA: TGTGCCAGCAGAACAGGGGGCGTTCGAGCTGGGGCCAACGTCCTGACTTTC. Protein sequence: CASRTGGVRAGANVLTF.

The chain has TRBV21-1 and TRBJ1-6; the table's TRBD1 call for D was not verified on the DNA. TRBV21-1 is tagged as a pseudogene. CDR3 length equals 14 residues. In nucleotides, the CDR3 is TGTGCCAGCTCTCGGACAGGGGGGTTAGCACCCCTCCACTTT. Translation: CASSRTGGLAPLHF.

The rearrangement joins TRBV6-6 to TRBJ2-7; D gene unclear. The CDR3 length is 14 residues. Trimming left V 4 bases short and J 2 bases short, with 12 bases between. Germline V lookup: CDR1 MNHNY, CDR2 SVGAGI (reference sequence). The CDR3 spells CASSSPEVAYEQYF. The CDR3 DNA follows: TGTGCCAGCAGTTCCCCCGAGGTTGCCTACGAGCAGTACTTC.

This clone occurred a few times. This chain uses TRBV2 with TRBJ1-2, with D tentatively TRBD1 (6 bases). Trimming removed 3 bases from V and 5 bases from J, with 16 bases in between. The germline gives CDR1 SNHLY, CDR2 FYNNEI. The CDR3 has 15 amino acids. CDR3 loop: CASSDRGSILYGYTF. The DNA of the CDR3 is TGTGCCAGCAGTGACAGGGGCTCCATTTTGTATGGCTACACCTTC. The complete variable domain, with remaining parts taken from reference TRBV2 and TRBJ1-2, reads EPEVTQTPSHQVTQMGQEVILRCVPISNHLYFYWYRQILGQKVEFLVSFYNNEISEKSEIFDDQFSVERPDGSNFTLKIRSTKLEDSAMYFCASSDRGSILYGYTFGSGTRLTVV.

The rearrangement links TRBV5-4 to TRBJ1-2, with 8 bases matching TRBD1. Germline values: CDR1 SGHNT, CDR2 YYREEE (reference sequence). V shed 9 bases, J shed 2 bases, and the junction held 9 bases outside the gene matches. This CDR3 spans 14 amino acids. The CDR3 sequence is CAIHSTGENYGYTF. DNA of the CDR3: TGTGCCATCCACTCGACAGGGGAAAACTATGGCTACACCTTC.

This rearrangement joins TRBV27 to TRBJ2-1, with 8 bases fitting TRBD2. The ends lost 5 bases at V and 3 bases at J; junction bases unmatched: 9. Germline lookup yields CDR1 MNHEY and CDR2 SMNVEV (reference sequence). This CDR3 region has 16 residues. The CDR3, as DNA: TGTGCCAGCAGTCCAGACGCGGGGGGATTCTACAATGAGCAGTTCTTC. Translation: CASSPDAGGFYNEQFF.

This clone appeared once. This chain joins TRBV7-8 and TRBJ2-5, with TRBD2 matching 9 bases. The ends lost 8 bases at V and 1 base at J; junction bases unmatched: 8. Germline V gene sequence: CDR1 SGHVS, CDR2 FQNEAQ. The CDR3 sequence is 15 residues long. This CDR3 is CASRLSGGPQETQYF. Written as DNA, the CDR3 is TGTGCCAGCCGACTAAGCGGGGGGCCCCAAGAGACCCAGTACTTC.

The chain recombines TRBV7-9 with TRBJ2-3, with D hard to call. V was trimmed by 2 bases and J by 2 bases, leaving 8 bases between them. The CDR3 is 14 amino acids. In germline, CDR1 is SEHNR, CDR2 FQNEAQ (reference sequence). CDR3 loop: CASSLNGFTDTQYF. CDR3 DNA sequence: TGTGCCAGCAGCTTAAACGGGTTCACAGATACGCAGTATTTT.